These 7 T cell receptor beta chains originate from one sample sequenced in a study of cytomegalovirus exposure and HLA in healthy donors. In the PCR, 60 Vbeta and 13 Jbeta primers were used. This table comes from immunoSEQ multiplex PCR, and its TCRdb copy is limited to in-frame clones, with some not included. The table has 100,000 to 150,000 clones, 70% to 85% seen once; the top ten hold around 2%. Sequenced sample: PBMCs. The receptor source for this set is a man aged 18 to 30 in good health and CMV-seronegative.

This chain links TRBV4-2 with TRBJ1-5, with D unresolved. The CDR3 totals 16 residues. Deletions cut 4 bases from V and 7 bases from J, with 20 bases between. Germline V gene data show CDR1 as LGHNA and CDR2 as YNFKEQ. The CDR3, as DNA: TGTGCCAGCAGCCCTTCCGACGAGGCAGCGCACCAGCCCCAGCATTTT. Its protein is CASSPSDEAAHQPQHF.

The V gene is TRBV10-2, the J gene TRBJ1-5, with D possibly matching TRBD1 (5 bases). V was cut by 4 bases and J by 7 bases, with 17 bases left in between. In germline, CDR1 is WSHSY, CDR2 SAAADI. There are 15 residues in the CDR3. CDR3 sequence (DNA): TGCGCCAGCAGTGTAACCGGGGGGTCGGAACAGCCCCAGCATTTT. It encodes CASSVTGGSEQPQHF.

V gene TRBV5-6 combines with J gene TRBJ2-7; TRBD2 might be the D (5 bases). Germline values: CDR1 SGHDT, CDR2 YYEEEE. This CDR3 is built from 13 residues. The V end was cut by 2 bases, the J end by 4 bases, with 10 bases between. Here the CDR3 DNA reads TGTGCCAGCAGCTTACAAGGACTTTACGAGCAGTACTTC. Protein product: CASSLQGLYEQYF. Full variable domain (outside the CDR3, taken from reference TRBV5-6 and TRBJ2-7): DAGVTQSPTHLIKTRGQQVTLRCSPKSGHDTVSWYQQALGQGPQFIFQYYEEEERQRGNFPDRFSGHQFPNYSSELNVNALLLGDSALYLCASSLQGLYEQYFGPGTRLTVT.

The rearrangement links TRBV2 to TRBJ2-1; 10 nucleotides align to TRBD2. The CDR3 length is 19 residues. The trim removed 8 bases at V and 0 bases at J, leaving 16 bases unmatched. Per the germline V gene, CDR1 is SNHLY and CDR2 is FYNNEI. The CDR3: CASGTGTSVFANSYNEQFF. CDR3 DNA sequence: TGTGCCAGCGGGACCGGGACTAGCGTTTTTGCCAACTCCTACAATGAGCAGTTCTTC.

The chain employs TRBV6-1 and TRBJ2-3; perhaps TRBD2 as D (6 bases). V lost 10 bases, J lost 5 bases, and 16 bases lay in between. Germline V gene sequence: CDR1 MNHNS, CDR2 SASEGT. The CDR3 has 13 residues. CDR3 in DNA: TGTGCCACGCAGGGACTGGCGAAAGATACGCAGTATTTT. The encoded protein is CATQGLAKDTQYF.

The genes are TRBV9 and TRBJ1-2; no clear D. V lost 3 bases, J lost 0 bases, and 18 bases lay in between. CDR1 and CDR2 from the germline V gene are SGDLS and YYNGEE. This CDR3 is 17 amino acids long. CDR3 sequence (DNA): TGTGCCAGCAGCGATACAGCGGAGACTCGAGCTAACTATGGCTACACCTTC. It specifies CASSDTAETRANYGYTF. Full variable domain (remainder filled in from reference TRBV9 and TRBJ1-2): DSGVTQTPKHLITATGQRVTLRCSPRSGDLSVYWYQQSLDQGLQFLIQYYNGEERAKGNILERFSAQQFPDLHSELNLSSLELGDSALYFCASSDTAETRANYGYTFGSGTRLTVV.

This chain joins TRBV18 and TRBJ2-7; a possible D gene is TRBD1 (6 bases). The CDR3 extends over 16 amino acids. Germline V gene data show CDR1 as KGHSH and CDR2 as LQKENI. The V end lost 2 bases, the J end lost 3 bases, and 17 bases lay between the germline ends. CDR3 nucleotides: TGTGCCAGCTCACCAACGTCCGGACAGAACCGCTACGAGCAGTACTTC. It specifies CASSPTSGQNRYEQYF.